A single sample is the source of the 17 T cell receptor beta chains below, sequenced in a study of spatial heterogeneity in lung cancer. TCRdb called the 5' RACE reads again in MiXCR, with one record for every CDR3 protein. The sample holds about 21,000 distinct CDR3 sequences; 4.6% are singletons and the top ten take 7.4%. Time point given: sample taken at primary tumor resection. Tumor, nontumor lung or frozen PBMC supplied whole RNA that was sequenced unsorted. The source was PBMCs, collected at surgery. The receptors here all came from a male donor with early-stage non-small cell lung cancer.

There are many counts of this clonotype. The V and J genes are TRBV7-9 and TRBJ2-7, with a possible D match to TRBD2 (5 bases). V lost 4 bases and J lost 1, with 8 bases in between. The CDR3 has 13 residues. The germline V gene has CDR1 SEHNR and CDR2 FQNEAQ (reference sequence). In DNA, the CDR3 is TGTGCCAGCAGCTCGGAGGTATCCTACGAGCAGTACTTC. The encoded protein is CASSSEVSYEQYF.

This clonotype was recorded many times. V gene TRBV27 combines with J gene TRBJ1-1; D ambiguous. The CDR3 is made up of 11 amino acids. Germline assignment: CDR1 MNHEY and CDR2 SMNVEV (reference sequence). Trimming removed 10 bases from V and 6 bases from J, with 12 bases in between. This CDR3 is CATPRKAEAFF. As DNA, the CDR3 is TGTGCCACCCCCCGGAAGGCTGAAGCTTTCTTT.

This clonotype was counted at least ten times. This chain uses TRBV7-3 with TRBJ1-1; TRBD1 might be the D (5 bases). V was shortened by 8 bases and J by 1 base, with 8 bases between the two germline ends. Germline assignment: CDR1 SGHTA and CDR2 FQGTGA. The CDR3 has 12 residues. In nucleotides, the CDR3 is TGTGCCAGCGGACACCCGAACACTGAAGCTTTCTTT. Its translation is CASGHPNTEAFF.

In this sample, this clonotype turned up many times. The chain links TRBV3-1 to TRBJ2-6; D uncertain. The germline V gene encodes CDR1 LGHDT and CDR2 YNNKEL (reference sequence). The CDR3 sequence is 16 residues long. V dropped 4 bases and J dropped 0 bases, with 10 bases sitting between them. The CDR3 sequence: CASSRTVNSGANVLTF. DNA of the CDR3: TGTGCCAGCAGCCGAACCGTTAACTCTGGGGCCAACGTCCTGACTTTC.

This clonotype was seen ten or more times. The chain uses TRBV20-1 and TRBJ2-2; 8 positions match TRBD1. The CDR3 spans 16 residues. CDR1 is DFQATT, CDR2 SNEGSKA, per germline (reference sequence). J gave up 1 base and V 0 bases, and 4 bases lay outside the gene matches. The CDR3 bases are TGCAGTGCTAGAGACCGGGACAGGCTGAACACCGGGGAGCTGTTTTTT. Translated, it gives CSARDRDRLNTGELFF.

This clonotype was seen ten or more times. The rearrangement links TRBV5-1 to TRBJ2-1; D might be TRBD2 (5 bases). Germline CDR1 and CDR2: SGHRS and YFSETQ. The CDR3 runs 14 residues. Trimming left V 0 bases short and J 15 bases short, with 19 bases between. This CDR3 is CASSLAEAGGRGFF. The CDR3 DNA is TGCGCCAGCAGCTTGGCCGAGGCGGGCGGCCGAGGGTTCTTC.

This clonotype was counted ten times or more. The chain is built from TRBV28 and TRBJ2-1; D remains unclear. The length of the CDR3 is 13 residues. V was cut by 6 bases and J by 1 base, with 7 bases left in between. CDR1 is MDHEN and CDR2 is SYDVKM in the germline V gene. CDR3 region: CASSLVSYNEQFF. Written as DNA, the CDR3 is TGTGCCAGCAGCCTAGTTTCCTACAATGAGCAGTTCTTC.

This clonotype was observed at least ten times. Relative to the germline gene, one junction end is altered; a read error may explain this. The chain recombines TRBV7-7 with TRBJ2-1, with 7 bases lining up with TRBD2. This CDR3 spans 16 amino acids. Germline CDR1 is SSHAT and CDR2 is FNYEAQ (reference sequence). For the CDR3, the DNA is TGTGCTAGCAGCTTGGAAGCTAGCGGCTACTACAATGAGCAGTTCTTC. This encodes CASSLEASGYYNEQFF.

The CDR3 sequence: CASSPAAGYGYTF. The DNA of the CDR3 is TGTGCCAGCTCACCGGCAGCAGGGTACGGCTACACCTTC. The rearrangement uses TRBV18 and TRBJ1-2; the D gene is possibly TRBD1 (5 bases). Germline values: CDR1 KGHSH, CDR2 LQKENI. V was pared by 3 bases and J by 8 bases, with 13 bases between. This CDR3 has 13 residues.

There are many counts of this clonotype. This chain uses TRBV11-2 with TRBJ2-1, with D unclear. Germline V gives CDR1 SGHAT, CDR2 FQNNGV. Trimming stripped 3 bases from V and 9 bases from J, with 12 bases between. This CDR3 has 13 residues. The DNA for the CDR3 is TGTGCCAGCAGCTTTACTTTGTCGGGTGAGCAGTTCTTC. Amino acid sequence: CASSFTLSGEQFF.

The V and J genes are TRBV5-1 and TRBJ2-5, with 7 bases that match TRBD1. The CDR3 sequence is 13 residues long. Germline CDR1 reads SGHRS; CDR2 reads YFSETQ. J lost 5 bases, V lost 4 bases, and 5 bases had no gene match. Written as DNA, the CDR3 is TGCGCCAGCAGCCGACAGGGTGGGGAGACCCAGTACTTC. This codes for CASSRQGGETQYF.

There are a few counts of this clonotype. The CDR3 region is CASSLWSGGGTGELFF. DNA of the CDR3: TGTGCCAGCAGTTTATGGTCCGGGGGCGGAACCGGGGAGCTGTTTTTT. The chain employs TRBV28 and TRBJ2-2, with D perhaps being TRBD1 or TRBD2 (6 bases each). The CDR3 is 16 residues long. Germline V gene sequence: CDR1 MDHEN, CDR2 SYDVKM. Between the trimmed V and J ends, which lost 0 bases and 5 bases, there was a span of 13 bases.

The sample holds many counts of this clonotype. The chain links TRBV18 to TRBJ2-5; 11 bases fit TRBD2. The ends lost 8 bases at V and 1 base at J; junction bases unmatched: 6. The CDR3 has 15 amino acids. Germline-derived CDR1 and CDR2 are KGHSH and LQKENI. The CDR3 region is CASTRLAGRQETQYF. CDR3 coding DNA: TGTGCCAGCACGAGACTAGCGGGGCGCCAAGAGACCCAGTACTTC. The full variable domain, completed using reference TRBV18 and TRBJ2-5, is NAGVMQNPRHLVRRRGQEARLRCSPMKGHSHVYWYRQLPEEGLKFMVYLQKENIIDESGMPKERFSAEFPKEGPSILRIQQVVRGDSAAYFCASTRLAGRQETQYFGPGTRLLVL.

This clonotype was observed at least ten times. The chain couples TRBV2 to TRBJ1-1; D unclear. Trimming cost V 6 bases and J 7 bases, with 18 bases left between them. The CDR3 consists of 14 residues. Germline CDR1 is SNHLY and CDR2 is FYNNEI. DNA for the CDR3: TGTGCCAGCAGAAAGGTTGAAGGCAGCGGTGAAGCTTTCTTT. Its translation is CASRKVEGSGEAFF. Full variable domain (rest looked up from reference TRBV2 and TRBJ1-1): EPEVTQTPSHQVTQMGQEVILRCVPISNHLYFYWYRQILGQKVEFLVSFYNNEISEKSEIFDDQFSVERPDGSNFTLKIRSTKLEDSAMYFCASRKVEGSGEAFFGQGTRLTVV.

This clonotype was seen many times. The CDR3 sequence is CASSRFRYEQFF. In nucleotides, the CDR3 is TGTGCCAGCAGCCGTTTTCGGTATGAGCAGTTCTTC. V usage is TRBV11-2 and J usage is TRBJ2-1; no definite D call. The V gene's germline CDR1 is SGHAT and CDR2 FQNNGV. CDR3 length equals 12 residues. Trimming left V 5 bases short and J 8 bases short, with 10 bases between.

There are many counts of this clonotype. V and J are TRBV7-2 and TRBJ1-6; D is uncertain. CDR1 is SGHTA and CDR2 is FQGNSA in the germline V gene. V was shortened by 1 base and J by 8 bases, with 12 bases between the two germline ends. CDR3 length: 15 residues. The CDR3 is CASSLGGGTYSPLHF. The CDR3, as DNA: TGTGCCAGCAGCTTAGGTGGAGGAACGTATTCACCCCTCCACTTT.

This clonotype has just a few counts. The chain joins TRBV18 to TRBJ2-1, with D possibly being TRBD1 or TRBD2 (5 bases each). The CDR3 is 13 amino acids. The V end lost 5 bases, the J end lost 1 base, and 6 bases lay between the germline ends. Germline lookup yields CDR1 KGHSH and CDR2 LQKENI. For the CDR3, the DNA is TGTGCCAGCTCAGGGGGATCCTACAATGAGCAGTTCTTC. This gives the protein CASSGGSYNEQFF.